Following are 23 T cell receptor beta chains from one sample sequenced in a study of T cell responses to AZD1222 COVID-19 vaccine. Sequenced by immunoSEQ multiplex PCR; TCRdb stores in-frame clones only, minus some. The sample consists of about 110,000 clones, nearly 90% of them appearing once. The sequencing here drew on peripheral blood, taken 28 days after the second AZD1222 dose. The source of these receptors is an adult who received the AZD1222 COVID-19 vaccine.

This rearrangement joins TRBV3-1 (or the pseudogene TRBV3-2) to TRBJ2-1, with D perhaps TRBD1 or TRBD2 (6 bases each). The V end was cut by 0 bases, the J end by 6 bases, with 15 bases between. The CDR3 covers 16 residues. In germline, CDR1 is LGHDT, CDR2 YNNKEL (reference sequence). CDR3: CASSQEDGGAINEQFF. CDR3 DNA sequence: TGTGCCAGCAGCCAAGAGGACGGGGGCGCTATCAATGAGCAGTTCTTC.

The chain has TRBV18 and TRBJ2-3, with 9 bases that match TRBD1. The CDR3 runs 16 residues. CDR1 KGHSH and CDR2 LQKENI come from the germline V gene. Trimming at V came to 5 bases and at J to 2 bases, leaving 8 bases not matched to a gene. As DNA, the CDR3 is TGTGCCAGCTCAGCCGCCGGGACAGGGACCACAGATACGCAGTATTTT. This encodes CASSAAGTGTTDTQYF. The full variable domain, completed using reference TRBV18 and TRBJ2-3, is NAGVMQNPRHLVRRRGQEARLRCSPMKGHSHVYWYRQLPEEGLKFMVYLQKENIIDESGMPKERFSAEFPKEGPSILRIQQVVRGDSAAYFCASSAAGTGTTDTQYFGPGTRLTVL.

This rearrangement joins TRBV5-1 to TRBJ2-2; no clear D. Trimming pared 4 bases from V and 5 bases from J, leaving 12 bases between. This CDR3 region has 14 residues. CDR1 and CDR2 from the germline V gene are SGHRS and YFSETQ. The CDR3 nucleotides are TGCGCCAGCAGCCCGCAGGCAGAGACCGGGGAGCTGTTTTTT. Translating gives CASSPQAETGELFF.

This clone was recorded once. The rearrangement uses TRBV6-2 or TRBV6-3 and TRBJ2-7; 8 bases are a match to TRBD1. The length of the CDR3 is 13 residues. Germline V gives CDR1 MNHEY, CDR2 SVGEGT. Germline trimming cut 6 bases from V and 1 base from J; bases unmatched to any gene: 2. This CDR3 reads CASSRDRSYEQYF. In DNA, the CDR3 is TGTGCCAGCAGCCGGGACAGGTCCTACGAGCAGTACTTC.

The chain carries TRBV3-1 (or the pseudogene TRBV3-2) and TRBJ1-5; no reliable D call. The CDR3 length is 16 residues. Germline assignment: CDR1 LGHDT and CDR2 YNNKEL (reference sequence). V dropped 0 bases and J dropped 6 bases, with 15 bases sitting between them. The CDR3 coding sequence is TGTGCCAGCAGCCAAGAAGGGAACGTGGGCCGTCAGCCCCAGCATTTT. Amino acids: CASSQEGNVGRQPQHF.

The CDR3 spells CASSTFTQGQGNSPLHF. For the CDR3, the DNA is TGTGCCAGCAGCACCTTTACTCAGGGACAAGGGAATTCACCCCTCCACTTT. V gene TRBV5-5 combines with J gene TRBJ1-6; perhaps TRBD1 as D (6 bases). The CDR3 is made up of 17 amino acids. Trimming took 4 bases from V and 7 from J, leaving 21 bases between them. Per germline, CDR1 SGHKS and CDR2 YYEKEE (reference sequence).

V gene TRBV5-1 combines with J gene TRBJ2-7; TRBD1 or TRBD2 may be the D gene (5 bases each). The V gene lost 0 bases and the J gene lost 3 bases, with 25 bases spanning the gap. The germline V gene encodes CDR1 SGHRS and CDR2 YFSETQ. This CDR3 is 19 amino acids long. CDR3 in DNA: TGCGCCAGCAGCTTGGGGGCAATCCGGGGCCCAGGGAGAGACTACGAGCAGTACTTC. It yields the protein CASSLGAIRGPGRDYEQYF.

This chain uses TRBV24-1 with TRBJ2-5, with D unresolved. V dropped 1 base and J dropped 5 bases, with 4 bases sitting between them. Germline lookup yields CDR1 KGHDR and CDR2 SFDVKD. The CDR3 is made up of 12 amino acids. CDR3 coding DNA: TGTGCCACCAGTGATTTTAGCGAGACCCAGTACTTC. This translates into CATSDFSETQYF.

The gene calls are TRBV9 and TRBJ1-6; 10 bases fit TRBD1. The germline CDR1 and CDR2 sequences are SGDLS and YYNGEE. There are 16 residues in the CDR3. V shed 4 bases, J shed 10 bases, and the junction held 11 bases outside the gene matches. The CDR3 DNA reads TGTGCCAGCAGCCCGAGTGGGACAGGGGAAGGATCACCCCTCCACTTT. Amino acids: CASSPSGTGEGSPLHF.

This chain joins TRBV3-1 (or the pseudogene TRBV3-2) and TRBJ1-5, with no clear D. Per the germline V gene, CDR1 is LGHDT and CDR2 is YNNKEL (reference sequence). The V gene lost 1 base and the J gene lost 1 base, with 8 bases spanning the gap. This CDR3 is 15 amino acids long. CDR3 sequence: CASSQAGPSNQPQHF. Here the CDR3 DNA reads TGTGCCAGCAGCCAAGCCGGGCCGAGCAATCAGCCCCAGCATTTT.

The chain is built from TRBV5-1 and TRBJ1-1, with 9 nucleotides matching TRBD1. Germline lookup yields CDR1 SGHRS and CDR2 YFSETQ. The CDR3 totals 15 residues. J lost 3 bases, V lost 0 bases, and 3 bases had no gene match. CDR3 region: CASSLGGQGHTEAFF. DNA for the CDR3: TGCGCCAGCAGCTTGGGGGGACAGGGTCACACTGAAGCTTTCTTT.

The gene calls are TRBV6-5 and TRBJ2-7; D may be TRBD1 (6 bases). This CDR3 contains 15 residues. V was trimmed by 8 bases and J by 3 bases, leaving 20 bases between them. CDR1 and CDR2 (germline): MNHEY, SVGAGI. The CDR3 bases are TGTGCCAGCCGTCCCGTGGGCAGGGGAGACTACGAGCAGTACTTC. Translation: CASRPVGRGDYEQYF.

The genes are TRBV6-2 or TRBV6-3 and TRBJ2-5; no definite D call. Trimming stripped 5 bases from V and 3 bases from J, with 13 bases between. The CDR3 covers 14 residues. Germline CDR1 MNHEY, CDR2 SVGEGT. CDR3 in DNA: TGTGCCAGCAGTGGGTGGACGGTAGAAGAGACCCAGTACTTC. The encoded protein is CASSGWTVEETQYF.

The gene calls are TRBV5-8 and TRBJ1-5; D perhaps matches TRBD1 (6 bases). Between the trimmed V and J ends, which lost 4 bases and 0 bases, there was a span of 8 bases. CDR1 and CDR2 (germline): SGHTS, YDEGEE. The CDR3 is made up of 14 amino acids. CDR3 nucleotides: TGTGCCAGCAGCGGGGACATTAGCAATCAGCCCCAGCATTTT. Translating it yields CASSGDISNQPQHF.

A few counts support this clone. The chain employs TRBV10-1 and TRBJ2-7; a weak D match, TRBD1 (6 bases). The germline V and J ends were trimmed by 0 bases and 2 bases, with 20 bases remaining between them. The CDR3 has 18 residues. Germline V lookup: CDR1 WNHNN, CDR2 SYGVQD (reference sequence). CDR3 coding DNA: TGCGCCAGCAGTGAGTCGAACAGGGTAGGAAGGGTCACCTACGAGCAGTACTTC. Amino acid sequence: CASSESNRVGRVTYEQYF.

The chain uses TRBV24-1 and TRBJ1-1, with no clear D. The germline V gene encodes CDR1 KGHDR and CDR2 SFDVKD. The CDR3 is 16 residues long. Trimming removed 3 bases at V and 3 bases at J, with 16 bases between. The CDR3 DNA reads TGTGCCACCAGTGATCGGGCCTCAGGTCGGGACACTGAAGCTTTCTTT. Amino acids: CATSDRASGRDTEAFF.

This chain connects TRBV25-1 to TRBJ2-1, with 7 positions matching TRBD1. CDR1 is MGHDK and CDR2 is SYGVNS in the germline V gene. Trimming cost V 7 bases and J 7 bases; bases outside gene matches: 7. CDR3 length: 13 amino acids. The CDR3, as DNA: TGTGCCAGCACTCACAGGGGTGGTAATGAGCAGTTCTTC. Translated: CASTHRGGNEQFF. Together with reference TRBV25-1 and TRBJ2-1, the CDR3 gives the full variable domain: EADIYQTPRYLVIGTGKKITLECSQTMGHDKMYWYQQDPGMELHLIHYSYGVNSTEKGDLSSESTVSRIRTEHFPLTLESARPSHTSQYLCASTHRGGNEQFFGPGTRLTVL.

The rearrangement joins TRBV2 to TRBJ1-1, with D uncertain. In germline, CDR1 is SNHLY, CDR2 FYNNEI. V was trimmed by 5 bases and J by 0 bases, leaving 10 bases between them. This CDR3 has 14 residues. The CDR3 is CASSPRNMNTEAFF. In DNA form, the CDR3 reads TGTGCCAGCAGTCCTCGAAACATGAACACTGAAGCTTTCTTT.

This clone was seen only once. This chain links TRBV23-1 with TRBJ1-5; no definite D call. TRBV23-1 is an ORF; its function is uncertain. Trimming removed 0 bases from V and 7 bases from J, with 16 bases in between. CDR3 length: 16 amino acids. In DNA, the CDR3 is TGCGCCAGCAGTCAATCCAACCTGGGAATAGGGCAGCCCCAGCATTTT. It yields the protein CASSQSNLGIGQPQHF.

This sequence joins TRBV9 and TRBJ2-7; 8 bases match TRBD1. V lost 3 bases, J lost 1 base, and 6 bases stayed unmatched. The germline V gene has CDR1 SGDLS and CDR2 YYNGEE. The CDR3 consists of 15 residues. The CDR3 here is CASSAGQGSSYEQYF. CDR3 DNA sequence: TGTGCCAGCAGCGCCGGACAGGGATCTTCCTACGAGCAGTACTTC.

The CDR3 region is CATSKSGGGSTEAFF. CDR3 in DNA: TGTGCCACCAGCAAGTCGGGAGGGGGTTCCACTGAAGCTTTCTTT. The chain combines TRBV15 with TRBJ1-1; maybe TRBD1 (6 bases). Trimming left V 4 bases short and J 4 bases short, with 16 bases between. The germline V gene has CDR1 LNHNV and CDR2 YYDKDF (reference sequence). The CDR3 is made up of 15 amino acids.

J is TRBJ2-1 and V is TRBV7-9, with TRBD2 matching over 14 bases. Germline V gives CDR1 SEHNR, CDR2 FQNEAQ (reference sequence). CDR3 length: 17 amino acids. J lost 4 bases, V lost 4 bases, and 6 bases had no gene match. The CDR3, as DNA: TGTGCCAGCAGCTCCTCCGGGACTAGCGGGGGTTACAATGAGCAGTTCTTC. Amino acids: CASSSSGTSGGYNEQFF. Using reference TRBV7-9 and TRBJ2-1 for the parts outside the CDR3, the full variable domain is DTGVSQNPRHKITKRGQNVTFRCDPISEHNRLYWYRQTLGQGPEFLTYFQNEAQLEKSRLLSDRFSAERPKGSFSTLEIQRTEQGDSAMYLCASSSSGTSGGYNEQFFGPGTRLTVL.

The CDR3 is CASSDSGEQFF. CDR3 DNA sequence: TGTGCCAGCAGTGACAGCGGGGAGCAGTTCTTC. This chain uses TRBV2 with TRBJ2-1; D is possibly TRBD2 (6 bases). The CDR3 totals 11 residues. Germline lookup yields CDR1 SNHLY and CDR2 FYNNEI. V shed 3 bases and J shed 10 bases, with 7 bases lying between them. Full variable domain (missing parts from reference TRBV2 and TRBJ2-1): EPEVTQTPSHQVTQMGQEVILRCVPISNHLYFYWYRQILGQKVEFLVSFYNNEISEKSEIFDDQFSVERPDGSNFTLKIRSTKLEDSAMYFCASSDSGEQFFGPGTRLTVL.